One and the same sample provided the 19 T cell receptor beta chains below, sequenced in a study of tumor and adjacent non-tumor tissue in lung cancer. The template was RNA from unsorted bulk tissue. TCRbeta libraries were built with three rounds of nested PCR, modified from ARM-PCR. From the multiplex PCR reads, TCRdb called clonotypes with MiXCR, one entry per CDR3 protein. The sample lists 90,000 or so distinct CDR3 sequences, 61% seen once, with 15% in the top ten. The specimen was lung tumor tissue. Receptors were obtained from an older man with non-small cell lung cancer.

This clonotype came up a few times. No DNA is shown, since the ends of the CDR3 on it are uncertain; the CDR3 is the one TCRdb lists. The chain links TRBV11-2 to TRBJ2-7. 14 amino acids form the CDR3, both terminal residues included. The V gene's germline CDR1 is SGHAT and CDR2 FQNNGV. CDR3 residues: CASSFATGSYEQYF.

Note on this clonotype: The junction departs from germline at one end; a sequencing error may be responsible. The chain links TRBV9 to TRBJ1-4; D gene ambiguous. Germline lookup yields CDR1 SGDLS and CDR2 YYNGEE. This CDR3 spans 16 amino acids. Here the CDR3 DNA reads TGTGCCGGCAGCGTAGTGGCCGGGGAATCTAATGAAAAACTGTTTTTT. This encodes CAGSVVAGESNEKLFF.

Concerning this clonotype itself: A read error may explain this, as a much larger clone is one base away. This sequence joins TRBV5-6 and TRBJ2-1; 10 positions match TRBD2. Per the germline V gene, CDR1 is SGHDT and CDR2 is YYEEEE. The CDR3 runs 15 residues. CDR3 amino acids: CTSSFNSGGYNEQFF. In DNA form, the CDR3 reads TGTACCAGCAGCTTCAATAGCGGGGGGTACAATGAGCAGTTCTTC.

This chain uses TRBV6-1 with TRBJ1-3, with D maybe TRBD1 (5 bases). The CDR3 contains 15 residues. V lost 4 bases, J lost 4 bases, and 14 bases lay in between. Germline CDR1 is MNHNS and CDR2 is SASEGT. The CDR3 protein is CASSVDNFGGNTIYF. The CDR3, as DNA: TGTGCCAGCAGTGTGGACAATTTTGGGGGAAACACCATATATTTT.

The chain employs TRBV6-1 and TRBJ2-7; D is possibly TRBD1 (6 bases). V was pared by 2 bases and J by 4 bases, with 12 bases between. Germline V gene data show CDR1 as MNHNS and CDR2 as SASEGT. This CDR3 comprises 14 residues. CDR3 nucleotide sequence: TGTGCCAGCAGTGAAAGCCCAGGGGTATACGAGCAGTACTTC. Its translation is CASSESPGVYEQYF.

This clonotype was observed many times. This chain joins TRBV4-2 and TRBJ2-5; D is uncertain. Germline V lookup: CDR1 LGHNA, CDR2 YNFKEQ. Trimming took 0 bases from V and 1 from J, leaving 12 bases between them. The CDR3 covers 16 residues. CDR3 sequence reads: CASSQDRLGFQETQYF. CDR3 in DNA: TGTGCCAGCAGCCAAGATCGGTTGGGATTCCAAGAGACCCAGTACTTC.

A word on this clonotype: A read error may be the cause here, since a much bigger clone is one base away. The chain is built from TRBV12-3 or TRBV12-4 and TRBJ2-5; 13 bases fit TRBD2. The junction had 4 bases not matched to a gene; V was cut back by 5 bases and J by 4 bases. CDR3 size: 15 residues. The CDR3 DNA reads as TGTGCCAGCAGTCGGACTAGCGGGAGAAGAGAGACCCAGTACTTC. Protein sequence: CASSRTSGRRETQYF.

The chain couples TRBV11-2 to TRBJ2-1, with 8 bases that match TRBD2. The length of the CDR3 is 17 residues. CDR1 and CDR2 from the germline V gene are SGHAT and FQNNGV. As DNA, the CDR3 is TGTGAAAGCAGCCCGGGACTAGGAAGGAACTCCTACAATGAGCAGTTCTTC. Protein: CESSPGLGRNSYNEQFF.

J is TRBJ2-3 and V is TRBV20-1, with D tentatively TRBD2 (6 bases). Per the germline V gene, CDR1 is DFQATT and CDR2 is SNEGSKA (reference sequence). The CDR3 is 15 amino acids. Trimming took 3 bases from V and 2 from J, leaving 15 bases between them. The CDR3 reads CSASFPTSNTDTQYF. CDR3 bases: TGCAGTGCTAGTTTCCCCACTAGCAACACAGATACGCAGTATTTT.

The chain employs TRBV28 and TRBJ2-7, with D unresolved. The germline V gene has CDR1 MDHEN and CDR2 SYDVKM. Trimming took 3 bases from V and 5 from J, leaving 11 bases between them. This CDR3 contains 13 residues. CDR3 region: CASSLGPLNEQYF. The DNA of the CDR3 is TGTGCCAGCAGTTTGGGTCCACTCAACGAGCAGTACTTC.

On this clonotype: A much larger clone differs by one base, so this may be a read error. The chain combines TRBV12-3 or TRBV12-4 with TRBJ2-2, with D tentatively TRBD1 (5 bases). This CDR3 has 11 residues. V gave up 7 bases and J gave up 5 bases, with 5 bases separating them. CDR3: CASNRTGELFF. CDR3 coding DNA: TGTGCCAGCAACAGGACCGGGGAGCTGTTTTTT.

Comment on this clonotype: At one boundary the junction diverges from the germline segment, which might be a read error. The V gene is TRBV29-1, the J gene TRBJ1-2; TRBD1 might be the D (6 bases). This CDR3 is built from 14 residues. CDR1 and CDR2 from the germline V gene are SQVTM and ANQGSEA. This CDR3 reads CSIGGQRTNCGYTF. The CDR3 DNA reads as TGCAGCATTGGAGGACAGCGTACTAACTGTGGCTACACTTTC.

Concerning this clonotype: A single base separates this from a much larger clone, so it may be a read error. The J gene is TRBJ2-7, the V gene TRBV5-1, with D possibly being TRBD1 or TRBD2 (5 bases each). The CDR3 covers 15 residues. From germline, CDR1 is SGHRS and CDR2 YFSETQ. Between the trimmed V and J ends, which lost 3 bases and 2 bases, there was a span of 15 bases. The CDR3 region is CASSWLAGTTYEQYF. The CDR3 nucleotides are TGCGCCAGCAGCTGGTTGGCAGGGACGACCTACGAGCAGTACTTC.

This clonotype was detected ten times or more. This chain joins TRBV20-1 and TRBJ1-5, with 9 bases matching TRBD1. This CDR3 comprises 15 residues. Per germline, CDR1 DFQATT and CDR2 SNEGSKA (reference sequence). The junction had 6 bases not matched to a gene; V was cut back by 3 bases and J by 3 bases. The CDR3 here is CSASGGTGYNQPQHF. The CDR3 bases are TGCAGTGCTAGCGGGGGGACAGGGTACAATCAGCCCCAGCATTTT.

J is TRBJ2-3 and V is TRBV5-4; D gene uncertain. CDR1 and CDR2 from the germline V gene are SGHNT and YYREEE (reference sequence). V dropped 2 bases and J dropped 5 bases, with 15 bases sitting between them. The CDR3 length is 15 residues. The CDR3 bases are TGTGCCAGCAGCTTCAAAACTGGGAAGCAAGATACGCAGTATTTT. Translated: CASSFKTGKQDTQYF.

Comment on this clonotype: Its ends do not fully match the called genes, so a read error is possible. The rearrangement links TRBV29-1 to TRBJ2-2; D might be TRBD1 (6 bases). The germline V gene encodes CDR1 SQVTM and CDR2 ANQGSEA. The CDR3 is made up of 14 amino acids. The CDR3 reads CSAEGQGKSGELFF. Written as DNA, the CDR3 is TGCAGCGCTGAAGGTCAGGGGAAATCCGGGGAGCTGTTTTTT.

The chain links TRBV29-1 to TRBJ2-2; the match to TRBD1 covers 9 bases. The V segment lost 6 bases and the J segment 5 bases; nucleotides outside the gene matches: 10. CDR1 and CDR2 (germline): SQVTM, ANQGSEA. The CDR3 runs to 15 residues. CDR3 region: CSVNIGDRVTGELFF. The CDR3 DNA reads TGCAGCGTCAACATCGGGGACAGGGTAACCGGGGAGCTGTTTTTT.

This clonotype was picked up many times. V usage is TRBV30 and J usage is TRBJ1-6, with D hard to call. Trimming removed 0 bases at V and 13 bases at J, with 10 bases between. The germline gives CDR1 GTSNPN, CDR2 SVGIG (reference sequence). The CDR3 is 12 residues long. The CDR3 DNA reads as TGTGCCTGGAGTGTTTTCAGCTCTCCCCTCCACTTT. Translating it yields CAWSVFSSPLHF.

This clonotype has a single count. No conserved phenylalanine or tryptophan is present at the end of the CDR3, so a read error is the likely explanation. No DNA is shown, since the ends of the CDR3 on it are uncertain; the CDR3 is the one TCRdb lists. This chain links TRBV11-2 with TRBJ2-5; TRBD1 reflects the table's D call only, with no check against the DNA. Germline loops: CDR1 SGHAT, CDR2 FQNNGV. The CDR3 has 13 residues if both end residues are counted. The CDR3 reads CASSLNREQTQCL.